This TCR beta chain is drawn from a study of CD8+ T cells in alopecia areata. This clone turned up a few times. Its antigen is not identified. Investigators isolated RNA and reverse transcribed it into cDNA to act as the sequencing template. The method was immunoSEQ multiplex PCR; TCRdb's version includes in-frame clones alone and lacks a portion of them. The table records approximately 59,000 clones, roughly half of them present only once. General study findings and limits: Lesional tissue from the scalp (especially in alopecia totalis/universalis) showed higher clonality than normal scalp.

Between the trimmed V and J ends, which lost 1 base and 2 bases, there was a span of 12 bases. The CDR3 has 16 residues. CDR1 is SGHTA, CDR2 FQGNSA, per germline. The chain is built from TRBV7-2 and TRBJ2-1; tentatively, D is TRBD1 or TRBD2 (5 bases each). This TCR derives from a human donor with alopecia areata. The input for sequencing was CD8+ T cells sorted from blood, taken at week 0. The CDR3 spells CASSLVSRDPYNEQFF. CDR3 bases: TGTGCCAGCAGCTTAGTTAGCAGGGACCCCTACAATGAGCAGTTCTTC.